This TCR beta chain was documented in a study of circulating tumor DNA in untreated peripheral T-cell lymphoma (dated by TCRdb to the early 2020s). Study-level background: To follow circulating tumor DNA that carried tumor TCR clonotypes, serum samples were taken at baseline and then repeatedly over the course of treatment. Study-level results and caveats: Tumor-specific clonotypes were identified in roughly four fifths of patients, from about 83% of baseline tissues and roughly 65% of baseline serum samples. A couple of patients with persistently detectable ctDNA after therapy stayed in remission over around 10 years of follow-up, so ctDNA persistence did not always predict relapse. Of the roughly 24 patients who had serial samples, less than 50% had cleared ctDNA after two cycles, and ctDNA that was still detectable after therapy showed a trend toward worse survival.

The study used next-generation sequencing of T-cell receptor sequences to monitor peripheral T-cell lymphoma patients receiving frontline treatment on a trial. The protocol used for the library was the immunoSEQ multiplex PCR assay. TCRdb took this table from immuneACCESS and kept in-frame rearrangements with V and J called. Such tables lack part of the clones; where checked against another copy, unresolved V genes explain under half of the gap, and the rest is unexplained. Counted in this sample were around 380 clones; 72% of them appeared once. The top ten hold over 9% of the sample. This clone was detected a few times. Its antigen remains undetermined. One base away there is no much larger clone; base qualities are not given. CDR1 and CDR2 were assigned from the germline V gene (reference sequence) as PRHDT and FYEKMQ. Measured from the cysteine to the phenylalanine, the CDR3 is 12 residues long. Of the read, only the CDR3 DNA is kept; its 36 bases are in frame from base 1. V is cut by 3 bases and J by 6 bases, and the space between the germline ends is 5 bases.

The sequenced sample consisted of cell-free DNA from blood serum. Here the chain combines TRBV13 and TRBJ2-2; the D gene is not confidently resolved. This TCR was recovered from a human donor with peripheral T-cell lymphoma. The DNA sequence is TGTGCCAGCAGCTTTAAGGCCGGGGAGCTGTTTTTT. The resulting protein is CASSFKAGELFF.